This TCR beta chain was documented in a study of beta chain features in type 1 diabetes. Broader study findings: Moderate yet significant TCRB CDR3 shortening was seen in Type 1 diabetes patients in all four CD4+ subsets.

Details on this clone: Its matching antigen is unknown. Other DNA sequences in this specimen translate into the identical CDR3.

The CDR3 is 17 residues long. Germline V gene sequence: CDR1 SGDLS, CDR2 YYNGEE. The trim removed 3 bases at V and 3 bases at J, leaving 13 bases unmatched. Sequenced material consisted of expressed TCRB transcripts (all of the isolated RNA was reverse transcribed). The data were produced by immunoSEQ multiplex PCR, yet TCRdb's version contains in-frame clones alone and is incomplete. This table has roughly 15,000 clones, 60% to 75% appearing once. The rearrangement uses TRBV9 and TRBJ1-2; 8 nucleotides match TRBD1. The sequence derives from a man aged 25-45 years with type 1 diabetes. The sequencing input was stem cell memory CD4+ T cells from blood. DNA of the CDR3: TGTGCCAGCAGCGACCCCTCTGGACAGGGACTCGACTATGGCTACACCTTC. It is translated as CASSDPSGQGLDYGYTF.